Shown below are 22 T cell receptor beta chains from a single sample sequenced in a study of identical twins. TCRdb called the 5' RACE reads again in MiXCR, with one record for every CDR3 protein. The table has a few hundred thousand distinct CDR3 sequences, about 10% seen once. Material: memory T cells sorted from blood. Every receptor here comes from a man aged 50 to 60 in good health.

There are many counts of this clonotype. The CDR3 spells CASSPLSSGNTIYF. The CDR3 coding sequence is TGTGCCAGCAGTCCCCTGAGCTCTGGAAACACCATATATTTT. The V call is TRBV27, the J call TRBJ1-3; D is unresolved. This CDR3 comprises 14 residues. V lost 5 bases and J 0 bases, leaving 8 bases between the germline ends. Germline CDR1 and CDR2: MNHEY and SMNVEV (reference sequence).

V usage is TRBV5-8 and J usage is TRBJ2-7; 9 bases match TRBD1. The ends lost 1 base at V and 4 bases at J; junction bases unmatched: 9. CDR1 and CDR2 from the germline V gene are SGHTS and YDEGEE. The CDR3 totals 16 residues. For the CDR3, the DNA is TGTGCCAGCAGCTTGACCCTAACAGGGGGCGAGTACGAGCAGTACTTC. Its protein is CASSLTLTGGEYEQYF.

The V and J genes are TRBV25-1 and TRBJ2-2; D is uncertain. V lost 5 bases to trimming and J lost 3 bases, with 10 bases between them. Germline V gene data show CDR1 as MGHDK and CDR2 as SYGVNS. The CDR3 loop spans 14 amino acids. CDR3 sequence reads: CASSFGYDTGELFF. DNA of the CDR3: TGTGCCAGCAGTTTTGGCTACGACACCGGGGAGCTGTTTTTT.

The V call is TRBV6-1, the J call TRBJ1-1; 8 nucleotides align to TRBD1. Trimming cost V 5 bases and J 4 bases; bases outside gene matches: 9. Germline V lookup: CDR1 MNHNS, CDR2 SASEGT. The CDR3 runs to 15 residues. The CDR3 reads CASSLGQGVITEAFF. CDR3 coding DNA: TGTGCCAGCAGTCTCGGACAGGGCGTGATCACTGAAGCTTTCTTT.

This clonotype was counted at least ten times. The chain employs TRBV20-1 and TRBJ2-1; a weak D match, TRBD1 (6 bases). The V gene's germline CDR1 is DFQATT and CDR2 SNEGSKA (reference sequence). The V gene lost 2 bases and the J gene lost 6 bases, with 14 bases spanning the gap. This CDR3 is 14 amino acids long. DNA of the CDR3: TGCAGTGCTAGATTAACAACAGGGTCCAATGAGCAGTTCTTC. Its translation is CSARLTTGSNEQFF.

This clonotype has a count of ten or more. The V and J genes are TRBV10-3 and TRBJ2-1; 13 bases fit TRBD2. Germline values: CDR1 ENHRY, CDR2 SYGVKD. V trimming: 2 bases; J trimming: 8 bases; junction bases outside the gene matches: 6. The CDR3 runs 16 residues. Here the CDR3 reads CAISEGTSGIEDEQFF. The CDR3 DNA reads as TGTGCCATCAGTGAGGGGACTAGCGGGATTGAAGATGAGCAGTTCTTC.

In this sample, this clonotype turned up many times. CDR3 DNA: TGTGCCAGCAAAGTAGGGGGCACAGATACGCAGTATTTT. This sequence encodes CASKVGGTDTQYF. V is TRBV7-2 and J is TRBJ2-3; D possibly corresponds to TRBD1 (5 bases). Germline CDR1 and CDR2: SGHTA and FQGNSA. The V end was cut by 7 bases, the J end by 1 base, with 9 bases between. The CDR3 runs 13 residues.

This clonotype was seen at least ten times. The J gene is TRBJ1-3, the V gene TRBV9, with TRBD1 matching 10 bases. Germline loops: CDR1 SGDLS, CDR2 YYNGEE. CDR3 size: 18 residues. V shed 3 bases, J shed 1 base, and the junction held 10 bases outside the gene matches. The CDR3, as DNA: TGTGCCAGCAGCGGGGCCCCCCGGACAGGGGGGTCTGGAAACACCATATATTTT. It codes for CASSGAPRTGGSGNTIYF.

The chain couples TRBV5-1 to TRBJ2-5; 10 positions match TRBD1. J was trimmed by 5 bases and V by 6 bases; bases with no gene match: 7. This CDR3 comprises 14 residues. Germline V gene lookup returns CDR1 SGHRS and CDR2 YFSETQ. CDR3 residues: CASNAGTGDETQYF. CDR3 in DNA: TGCGCCAGCAATGCCGGGACAGGGGACGAGACCCAGTACTTC.

The table lists this clonotype with many counts. The chain links TRBV27 to TRBJ1-6; D gene uncertain. The CDR3 contains 16 residues. Looked up from germline, CDR1 is MNHEY and CDR2 is SMNVEV (reference sequence). V lost 8 bases to trimming and J lost 9 bases, with 23 bases between them. Here the CDR3 DNA reads TGTGCCAGCGGATCCGGAGGCCTAGGTGAGGGTTCACCCCTCCACTTT. Translation: CASGSGGLGEGSPLHF.

This clonotype was counted ten times or more. The V gene is TRBV5-1, the J gene TRBJ1-3; no firm D call. This CDR3 has 16 residues. The ends were cut back, 0 bases at V and 1 base at J, with 11 bases in the middle. CDR1 is SGHRS and CDR2 is YFSETQ in the germline V gene. CDR3 protein: CASSLEPGSSGNTIYF. CDR3 sequence (DNA): TGCGCCAGCAGCTTGGAGCCAGGATCATCTGGAAACACCATATATTTT.

This clonotype was observed at least ten times. This chain connects TRBV12-3 or TRBV12-4 to TRBJ2-1; 11 positions agree with TRBD2. This CDR3 spans 16 amino acids. After removal of 3 bases from V and 1 base from J, the junction contained 2 bases not matched to a gene. The CDR3 nucleotides read TGTGCCAGCAGTTTTCTAGCGGGGGGTTCCTACAATGAGCAGTTCTTC. This sequence encodes CASSFLAGGSYNEQFF.

This clonotype was recorded at least ten times. This chain connects TRBV2 to TRBJ2-5; tentatively, D is TRBD2 (6 bases). The CDR3 spans 15 residues. Trimming took off 7 bases at V and 0 bases at J, with 15 bases between the two ends. Germline V gene sequence: CDR1 SNHLY, CDR2 FYNNEI. In DNA, the CDR3 is TGTGCCAGCAAATGGGACCGGGACTACCAAGAGACCCAGTACTTC. Translating it yields CASKWDRDYQETQYF.

This clonotype was detected ten times or more. This chain connects TRBV20-1 to TRBJ1-5; no clear D gene. This CDR3 region has 13 residues. Germline values: CDR1 DFQATT, CDR2 SNEGSKA (reference sequence). V gave up 5 bases and J gave up 7 bases, with 15 bases separating them. In DNA form, the CDR3 reads TGCAGTGCTCGTGACACGGGCGAACAGCCCCAGCATTTT. Amino acids: CSARDTGEQPQHF.

Only a few counts were recorded for this clonotype. The chain combines TRBV5-4 with TRBJ2-1; the match to TRBD2 covers 7 bases. The V gene end was trimmed by 4 bases and the J gene end by 3 bases; junction bases not matched to a gene: 4. The CDR3 sequence is 14 residues long. Per germline, CDR1 SGHNT and CDR2 YYREEE (reference sequence). In nucleotides, the CDR3 is TGTGCCAGCAGCCCCGGGGGGTTCTACAATGAGCAGTTCTTC. This sequence encodes CASSPGGFYNEQFF.

The chain uses TRBV18 and TRBJ1-2; TRBD1 might be the D (5 bases). CDR1 and CDR2 from the germline V gene are KGHSH and LQKENI. The ends were cut back, 5 bases at V and 2 bases at J, with 15 bases in the middle. This CDR3 is 15 amino acids long. The CDR3 protein is CASSSTGTENYGYTF. The CDR3 nucleotides read TGTGCCAGCTCAAGCACCGGGACGGAGAACTATGGCTACACCTTC.

This clonotype has only a few counts. The rearrangement uses TRBV11-2 and TRBJ1-1; D gene ambiguous. Germline CDR1 SGHAT, CDR2 FQNNGV. The CDR3 is 16 residues long. V dropped 0 bases and J dropped 0 bases, with 11 bases sitting between them. In nucleotides, the CDR3 is TGTGCCAGCAGCTTAGATCACGCCCTCATGAACACTGAAGCTTTCTTT. It specifies CASSLDHALMNTEAFF. Based on the CDR3 plus reference TRBV11-2 and TRBJ1-1, the full variable domain is EAGVAQSPRYKIIEKRQSVAFWCNPISGHATLYWYQQILGQGPKLLIQFQNNGVVDDSQLPKDRFSAERLKGVDSTLKIQPAKLEDSAVYLCASSLDHALMNTEAFFGQGTRLTVV.

This clonotype appeared a few times. The genes are TRBV20-1 and TRBJ2-7; D gene uncertain. V lost 2 bases, J lost 6 bases, and 8 bases lay in between. Germline V gene lookup returns CDR1 DFQATT and CDR2 SNEGSKA (reference sequence). The CDR3 has 11 residues. DNA of the CDR3: TGCAGTGCTAGATGGTCCGCCGAGCAGTACTTC. This sequence encodes CSARWSAEQYF.

This clonotype was counted at least ten times. The V gene is TRBV25-1, the J gene TRBJ1-2; no clear D. The V gene lost 5 bases and the J gene lost 1 base, with 2 bases spanning the gap. From germline, CDR1 is MGHDK and CDR2 SYGVNS. The CDR3 is 11 residues long. DNA of the CDR3: TGTGCCAGCAGTCTTAACTATGGCTACACCTTC. Its protein product is CASSLNYGYTF.

This clonotype showed up many times. This chain uses TRBV9 with TRBJ2-7, with D unresolved. CDR1 SGDLS and CDR2 YYNGEE come from the germline V gene. V was shortened by 0 bases and J by 0 bases, with 10 bases between the two germline ends. The CDR3 runs 15 residues. CDR3 DNA: TGTGCCAGCAGCGTAGCGGGCGGACCCTCCTACGAGCAGTACTTC. The encoded protein is CASSVAGGPSYEQYF.

This clonotype occurred many times. The rearrangement links TRBV4-1 to TRBJ2-1, with a possible D match to TRBD2 (5 bases). The CDR3 extends over 13 amino acids. Germline loops: CDR1 MGHRA, CDR2 YSYEKL. Trimming took off 4 bases at V and 6 bases at J, with 10 bases between the two ends. CDR3: CASSRELANEQFF. CDR3 DNA: TGCGCCAGCAGCCGAGAGCTAGCCAATGAGCAGTTCTTC.

This rearrangement joins TRBV6-2 or TRBV6-3 to TRBJ2-1, with TRBD2 identical over 7 bases. The CDR3 totals 14 residues. The germline V gene has CDR1 MNHEY and CDR2 SVGEGT. The junction had 5 bases not matched to a gene; V was cut back by 2 bases and J by 7 bases. The CDR3 DNA sequence: TGTGCCAGCAGTTACGGGAGGGTACGGAATGAGCAGTTCTTC. Its protein product is CASSYGRVRNEQFF.